This T cell receptor beta chain was identified in a study of T cell responses to AZD1222 COVID-19 vaccine. Study conclusions and caveats: Most donors were white British and more were female, and clonal diversity was possibly underestimated. Spike-specific TCR repertoires showed rising breadth and depth after two AZD1222 doses. Seropositive status at baseline applied to only 6 or 7 AZD1222 recipients.

As concerns this clone: Its antigen is undetermined.

Measured with immunoSEQ multiplex PCR; TCRdb has only the in-frame clones, and not every one. Among some 150,000 clones, over 75% were seen once, and the ten largest hold around 3.7%. Germline values: CDR1 MGHRA, CDR2 YSYEKL. Trimming removed 4 bases at V and 6 bases at J, with 8 bases between. This CDR3 spans 12 amino acids. The clonotype originates from an adult in good health. This chain uses TRBV4-1 with TRBJ2-3, with D unresolved. The material sequenced was peripheral blood, taken on day 0 of AZD1222 vaccination. CDR3 in amino acids: CASSPKEDTQYF. The CDR3 DNA reads as TGCGCCAGCAGCCCCAAGGAGGATACGCAGTATTTT.